What follows describes a single TCR beta chain. Healthy Caucasians from Russia aged about 6 to 90 served as donors. The authors ran a second PCR of about 7 to 11 cycles using a sample-barcoded 5' primer and a J-beta primer mix. TCRdb passed the 5' RACE reads through MiXCR, listing each CDR3 protein once. The table includes about a million distinct CDR3 sequences, 45% to 60% detected once. Trimming cost V 5 bases and J 4 bases, with 12 bases left between them. Germline V gene data show CDR1 as SQVTM and CDR2 as ANQGSEA. There are 13 residues in the CDR3. These data are taken from a study of blood T cells in healthy people across ages.

The specimen sequenced was blood. This clonotype was obtained from a woman aged 55-69 years in good health. The chain recombines TRBV29-1 with TRBJ2-1, with D possibly being TRBD2 (7 bases). CDR3 residues: CSVRGAVYNEQFF. CDR3 DNA: TGCAGCGTTCGGGGGGCTGTTTACAATGAGCAGTTCTTC.